This note documents a single TCR beta chain sequence. This entry comes from a study of blood T cell repertoires in COVID-19. Study-level background: Some COVID-19 samples were acute and others convalescent; all came from the United States, Italy and Spain. The cDNA or gDNA used as material had been derived from T cells, B-cell-depleted T cells, or PBMCs.

The CDR3 contains 15 residues. Looked up from germline, CDR1 is SEHNR and CDR2 is FQNEAQ (reference sequence). The V gene lost 0 bases and the J gene lost 6 bases, with 11 bases spanning the gap. Methods used by the authors: The authors estimated nucleated cell counts from reference gene primer amplification. Assay used: immunoSEQ multiplex PCR; TCRdb lists only in-frame clones, some missing. V and J calls and clone size are those listed in that table; D and trimming were worked out from the DNA. The sample holds hundreds of thousands of clones, 85% seen once. Two negative PCRs, clearance, or symptom resolution characterized the recovered Cohort 3 donors.

The sequenced material came from PBMCs or T cells enriched from blood (not recorded which). This chain joins TRBV7-9 and TRBJ2-2; D call uncertain. The source of this sequence is a woman aged 50 to 60 who had recovered from COVID-19. The CDR3 DNA sequence: TGTGCCAGCAGCTTAGCGAGCAGGATTGCCGGGGAGCTGTTTTTT. This encodes CASSLASRIAGELFF.